This T cell receptor (beta chain) was sequenced during a study of Ad26.COV2.S vaccination and SARS-CoV-2 variants. Study background: Vaccine-arm donor from the placebo-controlled COV1001 Ad26.COV2.S trial. Whole-study findings and limits: Non-spike TCR breadth showed similarity between vaccine and placebo recipients.

About this clone itself: Antigen unknown.

The V gene's germline CDR1 is MGHRA and CDR2 YSYEKL. The CDR3 totals 15 residues. J gave up 6 bases and V 1 base, and 3 bases lay outside the gene matches. Measured with immunoSEQ multiplex PCR; TCRdb has only the in-frame clones, and not every one. The table has about 320,000 clones, about 86% seen once; the top ten hold approximately 2%. Stated treatment: 15 to 20 received Ad26.COV2.S at low or high dose, single or two shots; 5 received placebo; per-sample allocation not given. Samples came from day 63 after the first vaccine or placebo injection. The TCR comes from a person between 18 and 60 years old who received the Ad26.COV2.S COVID-19 vaccine or a placebo. The chain couples TRBV4-1 to TRBJ1-5, with 10 bases lining up with TRBD1. Sequences were derived from peripheral blood, sampled in a trial of Ad26.COV2.S vaccine versus placebo. CDR3 nucleotide sequence: TGCGCCAGCAGCCAAGCGGGACAGGGGATTCAGCCCCAGCATTTT. It specifies CASSQAGQGIQPQHF.